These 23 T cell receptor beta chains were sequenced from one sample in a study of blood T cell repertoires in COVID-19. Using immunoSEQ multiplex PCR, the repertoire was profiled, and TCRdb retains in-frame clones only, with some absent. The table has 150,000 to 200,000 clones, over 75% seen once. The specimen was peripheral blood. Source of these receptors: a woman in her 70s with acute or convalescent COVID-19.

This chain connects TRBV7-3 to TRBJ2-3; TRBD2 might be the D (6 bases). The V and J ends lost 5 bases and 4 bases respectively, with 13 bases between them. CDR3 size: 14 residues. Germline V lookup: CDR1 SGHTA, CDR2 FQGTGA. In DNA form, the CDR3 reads TGTGCCAGCAGCGCGCTAGCGTCCCCAGATACGCAGTATTTT. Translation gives CASSALASPDTQYF.

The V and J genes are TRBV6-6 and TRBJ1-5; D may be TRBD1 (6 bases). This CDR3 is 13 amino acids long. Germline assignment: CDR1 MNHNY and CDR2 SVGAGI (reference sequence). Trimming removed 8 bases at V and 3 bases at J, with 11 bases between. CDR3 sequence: CASLDRTNQPQHF. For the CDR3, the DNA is TGTGCCAGCTTGGACAGAACCAATCAGCCCCAGCATTTT.

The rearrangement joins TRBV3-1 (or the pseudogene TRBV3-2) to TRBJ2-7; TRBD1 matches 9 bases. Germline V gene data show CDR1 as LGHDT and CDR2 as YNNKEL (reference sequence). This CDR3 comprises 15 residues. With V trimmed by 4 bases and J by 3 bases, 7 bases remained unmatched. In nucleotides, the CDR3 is TGTGCCAGCAGCCGACGGGGGACAGGGTTCTACGAGCAGTACTTC. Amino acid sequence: CASSRRGTGFYEQYF.

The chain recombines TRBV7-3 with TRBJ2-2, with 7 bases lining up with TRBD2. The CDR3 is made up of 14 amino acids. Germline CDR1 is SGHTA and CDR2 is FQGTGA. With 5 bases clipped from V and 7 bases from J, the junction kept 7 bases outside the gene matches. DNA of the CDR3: TGTGCCAGCAGCCTATTCGGACTAGACGGGGAGCTGTTTTTT. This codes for CASSLFGLDGELFF.

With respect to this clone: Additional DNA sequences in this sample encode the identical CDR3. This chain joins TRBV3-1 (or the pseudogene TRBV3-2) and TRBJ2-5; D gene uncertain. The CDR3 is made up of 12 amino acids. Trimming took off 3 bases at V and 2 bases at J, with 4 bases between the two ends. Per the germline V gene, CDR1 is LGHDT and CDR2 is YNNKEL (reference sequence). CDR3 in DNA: TGTGCCAGCAGCCAGTTACAAGAGACCCAGTACTTC. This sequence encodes CASSQLQETQYF.

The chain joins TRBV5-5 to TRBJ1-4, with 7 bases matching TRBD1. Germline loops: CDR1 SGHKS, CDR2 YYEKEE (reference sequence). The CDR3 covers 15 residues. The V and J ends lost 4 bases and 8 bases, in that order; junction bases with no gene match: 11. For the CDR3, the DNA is TGTGCCAGCAGCCCTCCTGACAGGGCGAGGGAAAAACTGTTTTTT. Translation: CASSPPDRAREKLFF.

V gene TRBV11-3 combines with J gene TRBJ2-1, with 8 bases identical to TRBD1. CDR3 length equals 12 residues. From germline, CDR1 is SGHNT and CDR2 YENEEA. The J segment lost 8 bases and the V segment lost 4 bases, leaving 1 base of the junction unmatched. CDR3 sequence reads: CASSSGGDEQFF. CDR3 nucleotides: TGTGCCAGCAGCTCAGGGGGCGATGAGCAGTTCTTC.

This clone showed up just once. The CDR3 bases are TGTGCCAGCACGACAGGGGGCTTCTATGGCTACACCTTC. Translating it yields CASTTGGFYGYTF. The J gene is TRBJ1-2, the V gene TRBV12-3 or TRBV12-4; 10 bases line up with TRBD1. With 7 bases clipped from V and 4 bases from J, the junction kept 3 bases outside the gene matches. The CDR3 extends over 13 amino acids.

The CDR3 region is CASSLILAGGINYEQYF. DNA for the CDR3: TGTGCCAGCAGCTTAATTCTAGCGGGAGGGATCAACTACGAGCAGTACTTC. The chain joins TRBV7-2 to TRBJ2-7; TRBD2 agrees at 12 bases. Germline V gene data show CDR1 as SGHTA and CDR2 as FQGNSA. This CDR3 contains 17 residues. Germline trimming cut 2 bases from V and 3 bases from J; bases unmatched to any gene: 8.

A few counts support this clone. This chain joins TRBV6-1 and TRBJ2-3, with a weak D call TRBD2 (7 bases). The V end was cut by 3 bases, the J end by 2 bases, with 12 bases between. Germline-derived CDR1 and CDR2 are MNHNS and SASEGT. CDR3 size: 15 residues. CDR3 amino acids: CASSDLGGVTDTQYF. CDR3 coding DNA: TGTGCCAGCAGTGATTTAGGGGGGGTCACAGATACGCAGTATTTT.

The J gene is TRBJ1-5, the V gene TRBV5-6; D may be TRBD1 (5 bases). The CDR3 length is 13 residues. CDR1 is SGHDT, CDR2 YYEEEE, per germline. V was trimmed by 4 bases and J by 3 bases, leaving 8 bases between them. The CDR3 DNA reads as TGTGCCAGCAGCAGGGGTCTCAATCAGCCCCAGCATTTT. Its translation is CASSRGLNQPQHF.

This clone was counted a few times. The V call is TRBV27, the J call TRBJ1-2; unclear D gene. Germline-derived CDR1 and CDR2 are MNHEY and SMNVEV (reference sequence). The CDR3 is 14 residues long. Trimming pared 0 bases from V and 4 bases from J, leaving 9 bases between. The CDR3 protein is CASSLSGEGYGYTF. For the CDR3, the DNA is TGTGCCAGCAGTTTATCGGGCGAGGGCTATGGCTACACCTTC.

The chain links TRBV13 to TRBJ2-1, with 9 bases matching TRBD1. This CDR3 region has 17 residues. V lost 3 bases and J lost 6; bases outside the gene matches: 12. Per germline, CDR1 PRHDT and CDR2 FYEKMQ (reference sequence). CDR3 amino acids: CASSFSVGQGSGNEQFF. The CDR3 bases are TGTGCCAGCAGCTTTAGTGTGGGACAGGGATCAGGCAATGAGCAGTTCTTC.

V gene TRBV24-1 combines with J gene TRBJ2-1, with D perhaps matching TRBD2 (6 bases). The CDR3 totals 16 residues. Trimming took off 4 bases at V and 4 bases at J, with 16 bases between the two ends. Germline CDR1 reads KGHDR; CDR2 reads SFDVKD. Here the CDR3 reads CATSETRVIGYNEQFF. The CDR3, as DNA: TGTGCCACCAGTGAGACTAGGGTCATAGGATACAATGAGCAGTTCTTC.

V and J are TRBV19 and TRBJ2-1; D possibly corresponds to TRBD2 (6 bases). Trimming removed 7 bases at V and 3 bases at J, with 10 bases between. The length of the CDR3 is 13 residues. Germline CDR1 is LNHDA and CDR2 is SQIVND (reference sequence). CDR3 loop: CASTSSVYNEQFF. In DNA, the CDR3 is TGTGCCAGTACGTCTAGCGTCTACAATGAGCAGTTCTTC.

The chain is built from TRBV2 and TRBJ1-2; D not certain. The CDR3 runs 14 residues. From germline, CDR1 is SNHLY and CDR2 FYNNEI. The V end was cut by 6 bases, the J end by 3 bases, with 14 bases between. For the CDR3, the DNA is TGTGCCAGCAGGATCGAGGGTTCCTACTATGGCTACACCTTC. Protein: CASRIEGSYYGYTF.

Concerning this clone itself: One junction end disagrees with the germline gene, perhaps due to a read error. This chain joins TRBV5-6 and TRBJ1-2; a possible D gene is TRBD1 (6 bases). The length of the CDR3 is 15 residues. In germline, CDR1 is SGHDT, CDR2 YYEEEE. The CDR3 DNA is TGTGCCAGCAGCTTGGGGGGACATCCAGCATATGTCTACACCTTC. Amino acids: CASSLGGHPAYVYTF.

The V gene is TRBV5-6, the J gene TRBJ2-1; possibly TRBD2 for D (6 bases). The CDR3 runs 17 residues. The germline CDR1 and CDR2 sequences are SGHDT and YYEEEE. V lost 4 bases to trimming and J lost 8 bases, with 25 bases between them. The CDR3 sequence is CASSRHVSRTGVHEQFF. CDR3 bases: TGTGCCAGCAGCCGACATGTGTCTAGGACGGGAGTACATGAGCAGTTCTTC.

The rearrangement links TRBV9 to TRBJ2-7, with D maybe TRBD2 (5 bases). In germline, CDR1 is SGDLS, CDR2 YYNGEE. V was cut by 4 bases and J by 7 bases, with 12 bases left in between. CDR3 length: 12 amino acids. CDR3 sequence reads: CASSSYTGEQYF. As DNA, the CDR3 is TGTGCCAGCAGCTCTTACACGGGGGAGCAGTACTTC. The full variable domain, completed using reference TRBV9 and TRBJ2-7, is DSGVTQTPKHLITATGQRVTLRCSPRSGDLSVYWYQQSLDQGLQFLIQYYNGEERAKGNILERFSAQQFPDLHSELNLSSLELGDSALYFCASSSYTGEQYFGPGTRLTVT.

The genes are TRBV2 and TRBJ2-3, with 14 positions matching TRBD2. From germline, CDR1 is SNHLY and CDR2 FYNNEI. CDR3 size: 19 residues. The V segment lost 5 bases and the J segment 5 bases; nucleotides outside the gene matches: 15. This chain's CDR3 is CASSQGGTSGSGLRDTQYF. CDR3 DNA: TGTGCCAGCAGTCAAGGGGGGACTAGCGGGAGTGGTCTCCGAGATACGCAGTATTTT.

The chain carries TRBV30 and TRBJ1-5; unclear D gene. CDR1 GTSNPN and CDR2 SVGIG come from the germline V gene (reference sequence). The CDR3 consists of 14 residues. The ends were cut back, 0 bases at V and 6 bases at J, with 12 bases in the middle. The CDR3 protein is CAWSVLGRGQPQHF. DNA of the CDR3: TGTGCCTGGAGTGTATTAGGGAGAGGTCAGCCCCAGCATTTT.

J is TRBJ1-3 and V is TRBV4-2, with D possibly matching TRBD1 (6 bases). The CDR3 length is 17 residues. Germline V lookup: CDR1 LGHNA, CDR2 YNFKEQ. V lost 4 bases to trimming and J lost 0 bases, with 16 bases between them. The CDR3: CASSLSGGAGSGNTIYF. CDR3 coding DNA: TGTGCCAGCAGCCTAAGCGGGGGGGCCGGCTCTGGAAACACCATATATTTT.

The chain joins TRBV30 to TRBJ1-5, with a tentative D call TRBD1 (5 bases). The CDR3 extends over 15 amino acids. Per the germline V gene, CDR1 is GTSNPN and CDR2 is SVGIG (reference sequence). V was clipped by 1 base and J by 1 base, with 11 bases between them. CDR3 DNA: TGTGCCTGGAGTGGTGGCAGGGTAAGCAATCAGCCCCAGCATTTT. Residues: CAWSGGRVSNQPQHF.